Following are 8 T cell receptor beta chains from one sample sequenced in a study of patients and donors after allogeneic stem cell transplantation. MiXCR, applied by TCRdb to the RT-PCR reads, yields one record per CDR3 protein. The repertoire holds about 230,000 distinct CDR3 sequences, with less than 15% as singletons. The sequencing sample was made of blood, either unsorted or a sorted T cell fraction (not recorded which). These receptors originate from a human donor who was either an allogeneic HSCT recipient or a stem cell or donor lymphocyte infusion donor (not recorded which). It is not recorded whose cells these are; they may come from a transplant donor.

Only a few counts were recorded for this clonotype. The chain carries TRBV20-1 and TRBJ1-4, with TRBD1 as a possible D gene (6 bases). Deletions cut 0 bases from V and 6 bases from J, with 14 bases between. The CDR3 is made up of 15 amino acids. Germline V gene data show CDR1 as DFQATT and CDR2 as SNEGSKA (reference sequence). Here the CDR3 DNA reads TGCAGTGCTAGAGATCCGGCGGCAGGGGATGAAAAACTGTTTTTT. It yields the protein CSARDPAAGDEKLFF.

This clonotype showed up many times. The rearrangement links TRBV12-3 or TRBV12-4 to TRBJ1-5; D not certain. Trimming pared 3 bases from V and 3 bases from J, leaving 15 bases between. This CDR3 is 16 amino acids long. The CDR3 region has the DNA TGTGCCAGCAGTTTCGGCTTGGGTGGGGACAATCAGCCCCAGCATTTT. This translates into CASSFGLGGDNQPQHF.

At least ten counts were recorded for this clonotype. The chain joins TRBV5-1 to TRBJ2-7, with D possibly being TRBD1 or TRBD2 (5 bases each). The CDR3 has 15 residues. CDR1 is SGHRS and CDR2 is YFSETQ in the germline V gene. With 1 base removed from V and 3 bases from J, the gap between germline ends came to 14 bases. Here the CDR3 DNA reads TGCGCCAGCAGCTTGTTAGGGACGGCAGGCTACGAGCAGTACTTC. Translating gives CASSLLGTAGYEQYF.

CDR3 residues: CASRGTSDEKLFF. The CDR3 DNA reads TGTGCCAGCAGAGGGACATCAGATGAAAAACTGTTTTTT. This chain joins TRBV28 and TRBJ1-4; D possibly corresponds to TRBD1 (6 bases). The V gene's germline CDR1 is MDHEN and CDR2 SYDVKM. V lost 6 bases and J lost 6, with 11 bases in between. The length of the CDR3 is 13 residues.

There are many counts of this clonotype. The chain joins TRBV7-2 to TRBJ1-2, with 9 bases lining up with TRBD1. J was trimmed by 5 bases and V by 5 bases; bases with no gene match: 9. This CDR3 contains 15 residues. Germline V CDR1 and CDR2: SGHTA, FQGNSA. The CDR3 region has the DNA TGTGCCAGCAGCACGGGACAGGGTAGTCGGTATGGCTACACCTTC. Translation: CASSTGQGSRYGYTF.

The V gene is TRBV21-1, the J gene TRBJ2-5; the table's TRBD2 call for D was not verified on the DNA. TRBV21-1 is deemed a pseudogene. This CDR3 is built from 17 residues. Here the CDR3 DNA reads TGTGCCAGCAGCAAAGCGAATGGGCTAGAGTTCCAAGAGACCCAGTACTTC. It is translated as CASSKANGLEFQETQYF.

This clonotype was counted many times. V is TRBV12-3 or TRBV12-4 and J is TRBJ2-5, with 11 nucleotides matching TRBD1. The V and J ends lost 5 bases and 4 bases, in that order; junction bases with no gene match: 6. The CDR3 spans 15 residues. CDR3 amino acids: CASSTTGTGGETQYF. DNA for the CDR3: TGTGCCAGCAGTACAACCGGGACAGGGGGAGAGACCCAGTACTTC.

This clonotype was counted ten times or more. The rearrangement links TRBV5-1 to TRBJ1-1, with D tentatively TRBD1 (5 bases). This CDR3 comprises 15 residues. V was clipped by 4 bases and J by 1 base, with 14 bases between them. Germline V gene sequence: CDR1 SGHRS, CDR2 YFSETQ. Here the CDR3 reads CASSPQDMGNTEAFF. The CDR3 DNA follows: TGCGCCAGCAGCCCCCAGGACATGGGGAACACTGAAGCTTTCTTT.